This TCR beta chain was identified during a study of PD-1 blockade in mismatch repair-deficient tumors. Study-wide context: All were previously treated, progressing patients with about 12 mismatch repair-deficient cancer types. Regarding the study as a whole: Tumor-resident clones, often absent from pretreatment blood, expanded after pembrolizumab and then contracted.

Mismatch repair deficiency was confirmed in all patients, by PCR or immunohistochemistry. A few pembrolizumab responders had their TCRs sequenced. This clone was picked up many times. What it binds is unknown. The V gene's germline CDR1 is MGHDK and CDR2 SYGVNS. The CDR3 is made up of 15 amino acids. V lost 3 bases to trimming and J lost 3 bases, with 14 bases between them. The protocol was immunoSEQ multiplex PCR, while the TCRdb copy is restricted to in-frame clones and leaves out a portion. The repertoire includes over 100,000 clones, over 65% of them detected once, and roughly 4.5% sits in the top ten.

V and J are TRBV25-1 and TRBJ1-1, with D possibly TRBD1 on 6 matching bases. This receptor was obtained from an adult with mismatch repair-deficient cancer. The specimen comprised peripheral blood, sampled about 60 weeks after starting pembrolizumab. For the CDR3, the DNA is TGTGCCAGCAGTGATCCAGGGGCAGGCGACACTGAAGCTTTCTTT. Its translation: CASSDPGAGDTEAFF.